This T cell receptor (delta chain) was captured in a study of gamma-delta chains in newborns, infants, children. Study in general: Microbial exposure reportedly drives polyclonal innate γδ T cell expansion after birth.

The CDR3 covers 21 residues. Germline V gene lookup returns CDR1 GEAIGNYY and CDR2 EKD. V was clipped by 1 base and J by 0 bases; unmatched bases: 10. TCRdb called clones from the reads again using CATT. Of fewer than 5,500 delta-chain clones listed, 38% are singletons. A note on this clone: A much larger clone lies one base from this, so it may be a read error. This same CDR3 is encoded by further DNA sequences in the sample.

Input material: blood. This receptor was taken from a child who received the measles vaccine. This rearrangement joins TRDV2 to TRDJ3, with 11 bases fitting TRDD3. The CDR3 DNA is TGTGCCTGTGACACTGGGTGGGGGATACGGCCTAGCTCCTGGGACACCCGACAGATGTTTTTC. As protein: CACDTGWGIRPSSWDTRQMFF.